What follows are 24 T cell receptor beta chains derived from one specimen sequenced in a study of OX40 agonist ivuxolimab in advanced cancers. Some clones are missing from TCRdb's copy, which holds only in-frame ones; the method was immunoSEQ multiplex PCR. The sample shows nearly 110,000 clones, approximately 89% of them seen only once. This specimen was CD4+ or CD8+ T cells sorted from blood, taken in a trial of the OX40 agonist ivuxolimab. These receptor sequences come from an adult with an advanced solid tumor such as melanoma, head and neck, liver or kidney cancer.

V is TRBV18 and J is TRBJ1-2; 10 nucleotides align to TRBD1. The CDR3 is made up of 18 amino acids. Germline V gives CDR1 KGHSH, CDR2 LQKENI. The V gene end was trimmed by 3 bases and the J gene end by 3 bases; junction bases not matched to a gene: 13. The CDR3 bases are TGTGCCAGCTCACCTTTAGAAACCGGGACAGGGGCGCACTATGGCTACACCTTC. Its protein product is CASSPLETGTGAHYGYTF.

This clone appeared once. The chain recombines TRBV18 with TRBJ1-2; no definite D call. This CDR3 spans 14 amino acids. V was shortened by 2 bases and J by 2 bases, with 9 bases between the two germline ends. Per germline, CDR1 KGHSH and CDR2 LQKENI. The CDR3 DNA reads TGTGCCAGCTCACCAGGGTCGCAGAACTATGGCTACACCTTC. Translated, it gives CASSPGSQNYGYTF.

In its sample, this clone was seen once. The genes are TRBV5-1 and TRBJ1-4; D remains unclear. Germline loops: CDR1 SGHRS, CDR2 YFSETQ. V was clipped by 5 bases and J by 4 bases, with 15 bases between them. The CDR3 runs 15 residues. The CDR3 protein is CASSPDKQNNEKLFF. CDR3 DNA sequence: TGCGCCAGCAGTCCCGACAAGCAGAATAATGAAAAACTGTTTTTT.

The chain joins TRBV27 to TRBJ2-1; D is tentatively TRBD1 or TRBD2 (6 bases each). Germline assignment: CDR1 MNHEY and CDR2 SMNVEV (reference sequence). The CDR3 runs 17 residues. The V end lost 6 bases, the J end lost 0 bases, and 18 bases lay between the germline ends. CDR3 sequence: CASSLRLGGSSYNEQFF. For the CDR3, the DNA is TGTGCCAGCAGCCTTCGTTTGGGGGGCAGCTCCTACAATGAGCAGTTCTTC.

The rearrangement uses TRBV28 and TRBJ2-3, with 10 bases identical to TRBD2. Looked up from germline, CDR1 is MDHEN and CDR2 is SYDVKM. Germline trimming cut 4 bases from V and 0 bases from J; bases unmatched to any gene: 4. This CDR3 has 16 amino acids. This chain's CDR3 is CASSSLAGDSTDTQYF. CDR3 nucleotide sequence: TGTGCCAGCAGTTCCCTAGCGGGGGATAGCACAGATACGCAGTATTTT.

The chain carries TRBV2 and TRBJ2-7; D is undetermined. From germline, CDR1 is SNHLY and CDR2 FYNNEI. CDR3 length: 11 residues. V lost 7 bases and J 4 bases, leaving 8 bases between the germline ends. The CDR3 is CASTAVYEQYF. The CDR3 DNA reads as TGTGCCAGCACCGCGGTATACGAGCAGTACTTC.

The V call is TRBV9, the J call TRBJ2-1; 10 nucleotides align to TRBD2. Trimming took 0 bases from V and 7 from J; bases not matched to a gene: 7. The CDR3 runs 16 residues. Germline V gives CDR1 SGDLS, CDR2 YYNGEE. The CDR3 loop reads CASSVGDTSGTNEQFF. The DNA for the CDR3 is TGTGCCAGCAGCGTAGGAGACACTAGCGGGACGAATGAGCAGTTCTTC.

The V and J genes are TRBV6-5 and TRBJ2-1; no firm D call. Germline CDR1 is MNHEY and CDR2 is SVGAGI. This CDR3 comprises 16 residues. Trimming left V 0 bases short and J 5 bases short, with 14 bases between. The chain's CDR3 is CASSYSSNDVHNEQFF. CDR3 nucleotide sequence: TGTGCCAGCAGTTACTCGTCCAACGACGTCCACAATGAGCAGTTCTTC.

Here the CDR3 reads CASSFFPRGEHIQNQPQHF. As DNA, the CDR3 is TGTGCCAGCAGTTTCTTTCCCCGGGGCGAACATATCCAAAATCAGCCCCAGCATTTT. This chain links TRBV21-1 with TRBJ1-5. TRBV21-1 is a pseudogene locus. The CDR3 is 19 residues long.

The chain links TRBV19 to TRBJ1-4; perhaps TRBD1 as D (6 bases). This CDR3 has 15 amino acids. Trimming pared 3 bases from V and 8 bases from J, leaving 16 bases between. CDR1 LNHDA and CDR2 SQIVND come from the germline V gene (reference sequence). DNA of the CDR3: TGTGCCAGTAGTATTTCGCCAGGGGTAAAGGAAAAACTGTTTTTT. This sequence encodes CASSISPGVKEKLFF. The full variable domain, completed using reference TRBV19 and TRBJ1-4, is DGGITQSPKYLFRKEGQNVTLSCEQNLNHDAMYWYRQDPGQGLRLIYYSQIVNDFQKGDIAEGYSVSREKKESFPLTVTSAQKNPTAFYLCASSISPGVKEKLFFGSGTQLSVL.

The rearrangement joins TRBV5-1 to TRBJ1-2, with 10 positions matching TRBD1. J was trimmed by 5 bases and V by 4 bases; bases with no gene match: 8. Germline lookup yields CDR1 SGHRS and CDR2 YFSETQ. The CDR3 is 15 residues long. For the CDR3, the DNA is TGCGCCAGCAGCCTTGGGGGACAGGGGAGGTATGGCTACACCTTC. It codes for CASSLGGQGRYGYTF.

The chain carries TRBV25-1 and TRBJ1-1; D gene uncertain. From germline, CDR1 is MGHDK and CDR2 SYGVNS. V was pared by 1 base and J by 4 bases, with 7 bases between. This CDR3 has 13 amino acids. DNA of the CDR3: TGTGCCAGCAGTGAATCGGGCCTCACTGAAGCTTTCTTT. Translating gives CASSESGLTEAFF.

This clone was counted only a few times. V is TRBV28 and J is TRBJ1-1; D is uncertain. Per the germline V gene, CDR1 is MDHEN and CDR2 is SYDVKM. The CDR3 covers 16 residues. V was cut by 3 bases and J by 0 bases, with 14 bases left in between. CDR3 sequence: CASSLRIGDMNTEAFF. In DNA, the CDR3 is TGTGCCAGCAGTTTGCGTATTGGAGATATGAACACTGAAGCTTTCTTT.

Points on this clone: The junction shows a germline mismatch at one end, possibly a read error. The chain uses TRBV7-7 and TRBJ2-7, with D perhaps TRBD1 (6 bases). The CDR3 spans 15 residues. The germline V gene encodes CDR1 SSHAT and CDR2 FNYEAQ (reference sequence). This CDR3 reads CASSLALGAAYEQYF. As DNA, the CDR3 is TGTGCTAGCAGCTTAGCGTTGGGGGCAGCCTACGAGCAGTACTTC.

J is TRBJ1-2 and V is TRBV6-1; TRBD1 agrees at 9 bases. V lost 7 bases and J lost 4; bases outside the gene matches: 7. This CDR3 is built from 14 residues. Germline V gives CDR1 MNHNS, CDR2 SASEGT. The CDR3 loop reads CASTQDRGAYGYTF. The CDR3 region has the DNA TGTGCCAGCACCCAGGACAGGGGAGCCTATGGCTACACCTTC.

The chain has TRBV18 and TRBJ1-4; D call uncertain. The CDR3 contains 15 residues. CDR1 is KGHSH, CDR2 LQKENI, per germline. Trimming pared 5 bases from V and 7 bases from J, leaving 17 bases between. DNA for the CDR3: TGTGCCAGCTCAGGGGAAAGAGGGCCCACTGAAAAACTGTTTTTT. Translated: CASSGERGPTEKLFF.

CDR3 nucleotides: TGCGCCAGCAGCCAAGACTTATCCGGGACTAGCGCCTACGAGCAGTACTTC. Its translation: CASSQDLSGTSAYEQYF. V is TRBV4-1 and J is TRBJ2-7; 10 nucleotides agree with TRBD2. V was clipped by 0 bases and J by 2 bases; unmatched bases: 7. The CDR3 has 17 residues. Germline V gives CDR1 MGHRA, CDR2 YSYEKL.

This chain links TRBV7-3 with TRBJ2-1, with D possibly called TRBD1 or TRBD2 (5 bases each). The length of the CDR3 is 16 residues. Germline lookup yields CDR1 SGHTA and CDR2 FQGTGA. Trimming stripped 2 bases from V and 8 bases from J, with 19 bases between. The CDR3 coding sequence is TGTGCCAGCAGCTTACGTGGGACCACCCGGCGCGATGAGCAGTTCTTC. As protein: CASSLRGTTRRDEQFF.

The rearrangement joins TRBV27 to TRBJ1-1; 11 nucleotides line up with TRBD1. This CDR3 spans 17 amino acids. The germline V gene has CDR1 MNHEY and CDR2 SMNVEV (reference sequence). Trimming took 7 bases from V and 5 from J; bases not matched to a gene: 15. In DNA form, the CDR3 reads TGTGCCAGCACCTCTGACATACGGACAGGGGGCCGGACTGAAGCTTTCTTT. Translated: CASTSDIRTGGRTEAFF.

DNA of the CDR3: TGTGCCAGCAGCCAGGACTGGCGGGGGGACAGGGGACCGTCGGGGAAACTGTTTTTT. Protein sequence: CASSQDWRGDRGPSGKLFF. This chain uses TRBV28 with TRBJ1-4; 10 positions match TRBD1. The CDR3 spans 19 residues. Germline V CDR1 and CDR2: MDHEN, SYDVKM. The junction had 24 bases not matched to a gene; V was cut back by 6 bases and J by 11 bases.

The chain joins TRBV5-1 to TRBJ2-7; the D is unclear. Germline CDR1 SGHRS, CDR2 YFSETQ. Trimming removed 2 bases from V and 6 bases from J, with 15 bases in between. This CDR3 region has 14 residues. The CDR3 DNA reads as TGCGCCAGCAGCTTAAGCGCCGGGCCGGGCGAGCAGTACTTC. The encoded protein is CASSLSAGPGEQYF.

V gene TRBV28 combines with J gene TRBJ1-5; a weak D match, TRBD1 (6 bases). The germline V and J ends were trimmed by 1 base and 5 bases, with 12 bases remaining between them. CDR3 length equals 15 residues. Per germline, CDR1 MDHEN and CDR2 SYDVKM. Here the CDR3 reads CASSLLGGGDQPQHF. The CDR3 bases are TGTGCCAGCAGTTTATTAGGGGGGGGAGATCAGCCCCAGCATTTT.

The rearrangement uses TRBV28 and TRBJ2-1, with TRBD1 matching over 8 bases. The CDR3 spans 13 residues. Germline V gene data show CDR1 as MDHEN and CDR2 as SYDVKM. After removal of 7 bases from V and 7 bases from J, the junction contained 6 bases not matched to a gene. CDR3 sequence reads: CASMDRVKNEQFF. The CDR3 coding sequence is TGTGCCAGCATGGACAGGGTAAAGAATGAGCAGTTCTTC.

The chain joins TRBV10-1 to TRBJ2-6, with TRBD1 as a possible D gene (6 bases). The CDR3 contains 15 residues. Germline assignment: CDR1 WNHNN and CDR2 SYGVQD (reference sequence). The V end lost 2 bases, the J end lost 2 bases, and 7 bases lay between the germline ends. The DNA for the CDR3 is TGCGCCAGCAGTGAGGGACAGCCTGGGGCCAACGTCCTGACTTTC. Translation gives CASSEGQPGANVLTF.